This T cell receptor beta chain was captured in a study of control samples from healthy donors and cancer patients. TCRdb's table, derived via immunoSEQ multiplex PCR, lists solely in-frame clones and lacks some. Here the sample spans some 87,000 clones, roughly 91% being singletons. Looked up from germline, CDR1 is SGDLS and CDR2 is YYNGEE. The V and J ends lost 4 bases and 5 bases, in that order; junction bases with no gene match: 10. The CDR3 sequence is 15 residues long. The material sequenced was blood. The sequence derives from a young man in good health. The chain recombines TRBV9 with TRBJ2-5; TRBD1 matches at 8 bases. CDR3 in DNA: TGTGCCAGCAGCTTCTCATCAGGGGGCGATGAGACCCAGTACTTC. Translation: CASSFSSGGDETQYF.